A selection of T cell receptor beta chains follows, all from one sample in a study of cytomegalovirus exposure and HLA in healthy donors. The repertoire was sequenced with immunoSEQ multiplex PCR; TCRdb's copy has only in-frame clones and lacks some. The sample lists 130,000 to 150,000 clones; roughly 80% were seen once. Sequencing was done on a sample of PBMCs. Every receptor here comes from a man aged 18 to 35 in good health and CMV-seronegative. CDR3s include the opening cysteine and the closing phenylalanine or tryptophan. The order of the fields is CDR3 DNA, CDR3 protein, D gene, V gene, J gene, clone size. The D gene is left open where the match is weak. Some rows mark clone size as missing; the rest say once, few, many or name a class of expanded clone.

cdr3_nt: TGTGCCAGCAGAAACAGGGGGCTATTAGGCAATGAGCAGTTCTTC
cdr3_aa: CASRNRGLLGNEQFF
d_call: TRBD1
v_call: TRBV27
j_call: TRBJ2-1
clone_size: -

cdr3_nt: TGTGCCAGCAGCTTGTCCTGGGGGAGGGGTGGACTCAATCAGCCCCAGCATTTT
cdr3_aa: CASSLSWGRGGLNQPQHF
d_call: -
v_call: TRBV7-2
j_call: TRBJ1-5
clone_size: -

cdr3_nt: TGTGCCAGTAGTATAGAGGACAACTACGAGCAGTACTTC
cdr3_aa: CASSIEDNYEQYF
d_call: -
v_call: TRBV19
j_call: TRBJ2-7
clone_size: -

cdr3_nt: TGTGCCAGTAGTCCACGACAGGATACTGGCTACACCTTC
cdr3_aa: CASSPRQDTGYTF
d_call: -
v_call: TRBV19
j_call: TRBJ1-2
clone_size: few

cdr3_nt: TGTGCCAGCAGCGTAGCGGAGCACTATGGCTACACCTTC
cdr3_aa: CASSVAEHYGYTF
d_call: -
v_call: TRBV9
j_call: TRBJ1-2
clone_size: -

cdr3_nt: TGTGCCAGCAGCTTTTTAGTCCCTGAAGCTTTCTTT
cdr3_aa: CASSFLVPEAFF
d_call: -
v_call: TRBV7-9
j_call: TRBJ1-1
clone_size: -

cdr3_nt: TGTGCCAGCTCACCACCGTCAGTAGGGGCTGAGACCCAGTACTTC
cdr3_aa: CASSPPSVGAETQYF
d_call: -
v_call: TRBV18
j_call: TRBJ2-5
clone_size: -

cdr3_nt: TGCAGCGTTGAAGATCTTTACAGTGGAGAGCTGTTTTTT
cdr3_aa: CSVEDLYSGELFF
d_call: -
v_call: TRBV29-1
j_call: TRBJ2-2
clone_size: -

cdr3_nt: TGCGCCAGCAGCTTGGGTCCCTGGACAGGGGAGTTGGAGACCCAGTACTTC
cdr3_aa: CASSLGPWTGELETQYF
d_call: TRBD1
v_call: TRBV5-1
j_call: TRBJ2-5
clone_size: -

cdr3_nt: TGCGCCAGCACCGCCAGGCCCGAGAATGAAAAACTGTTTTTT
cdr3_aa: CASTARPENEKLFF
d_call: -
v_call: TRBV5-1
j_call: TRBJ1-4
clone_size: few

cdr3_nt: TGTGCCAGCAGTGATCTCGGACAACCCTACGAGCAGTACTTC
cdr3_aa: CASSDLGQPYEQYF
d_call: -
v_call: TRBV2
j_call: TRBJ2-7
clone_size: few

cdr3_nt: TGCGCCAGCAAAACAGGGTTTAGTAATGAAAAACTGTTTTTT
cdr3_aa: CASKTGFSNEKLFF
d_call: -
v_call: TRBV5-1
j_call: TRBJ1-4
clone_size: -

cdr3_nt: TGCGCCAGCAGCCAAGCTTGGACAGGGGAGTATGGCTACACCTTC
cdr3_aa: CASSQAWTGEYGYTF
d_call: TRBD1
v_call: TRBV4-3
j_call: TRBJ1-2
clone_size: -

cdr3_nt: TGTGCCAGCACCAATGGGAGGGGTGGAAAAACTGAAGCTTTCTTT
cdr3_aa: CASTNGRGGKTEAFF
d_call: -
v_call: TRBV7-2
j_call: TRBJ1-1
clone_size: -

cdr3_nt: TGTGCCAGTAGCTGGAACACTGAAGCTTTCTTT
cdr3_aa: CASSWNTEAFF
d_call: -
v_call: TRBV19
j_call: TRBJ1-1
clone_size: -

cdr3_nt: TGTGCCAGCAGCAAAGCGCACAGGGGAGGCAATCAGCCCCAGCATTTT
cdr3_aa: CASSKAHRGGNQPQHF
d_call: -
v_call: TRBV21-1
j_call: TRBJ1-5
clone_size: -

cdr3_nt: TGTGCCAGCAGCTACGGACAGGGGGCGATCAATAATTCACCCCTCCACTTT
cdr3_aa: CASSYGQGAINNSPLHF
d_call: TRBD1
v_call: TRBV13
j_call: TRBJ1-6
clone_size: -

cdr3_nt: TGTGCCAGCAGCGGACAACTGAACACTGAAGCTTTCTTT
cdr3_aa: CASSGQLNTEAFF
d_call: -
v_call: TRBV9
j_call: TRBJ1-1
clone_size: -

cdr3_nt: TGTGCCAGCAGTACAGGGTTACGTTCTGGCTACACCTTC
cdr3_aa: CASSTGLRSGYTF
d_call: -
v_call: TRBV5-8
j_call: TRBJ1-2
clone_size: -

cdr3_nt: TGTTCCAGCAGCAAGGGGCTATTCGAGCAGTACTTC
cdr3_aa: CSSSKGLFEQYF
d_call: -
v_call: TRBV7-9
j_call: TRBJ2-7
clone_size: once

cdr3_nt: TGTGCCAGTAGTATCGGGACAGGAATTGAGCCCCAGCATTTT
cdr3_aa: CASSIGTGIEPQHF
d_call: TRBD1
v_call: TRBV19
j_call: TRBJ1-5
clone_size: -

cdr3_nt: TGTGCCAGCAGTTCCTTCCGGGACAGGGCAGCTTTCTTT
cdr3_aa: CASSSFRDRAAFF
d_call: TRBD1
v_call: TRBV27
j_call: TRBJ1-1
clone_size: -

cdr3_nt: TGTGCCAGCAGTTTACGACAGAACACTGAAGCTTTCTTT
cdr3_aa: CASSLRQNTEAFF
d_call: -
v_call: TRBV27
j_call: TRBJ1-1
clone_size: -

cdr3_nt: TGTGCCAGCTCACCACTCGGGCGGGGCGCTACGCAGTATTTT
cdr3_aa: CASSPLGRGATQYF
d_call: -
v_call: TRBV18
j_call: TRBJ2-3
clone_size: -

cdr3_nt: TGTGCCAGCAGTAGGGGAAATTCACCCCTCCACTTT
cdr3_aa: CASSRGNSPLHF
d_call: -
v_call: TRBV6-5
j_call: TRBJ1-6
clone_size: -

cdr3_nt: TGTGCCAGCACTCTTTCTAGCGGGGGGCCAGATACGCAGTATTTT
cdr3_aa: CASTLSSGGPDTQYF
d_call: TRBD2
v_call: TRBV6-6
j_call: TRBJ2-3
clone_size: -

cdr3_nt: TGTGCCAGCAGTAGGACAGGGGACTACTACGGCTACACCTTC
cdr3_aa: CASSRTGDYYGYTF
d_call: TRBD1
v_call: TRBV27
j_call: TRBJ1-2
clone_size: -

cdr3_nt: TGTGCCATCAGTGATGGGCAGCTAAGTGGCAATCAGCCCCAGCATTTT
cdr3_aa: CAISDGQLSGNQPQHF
d_call: -
v_call: TRBV10-3
j_call: TRBJ1-5
clone_size: few

cdr3_nt: TGTGCCAGCAGCTTCATATCGACTGAGGGCTACGAGCAGTACTTC
cdr3_aa: CASSFISTEGYEQYF
d_call: -
v_call: TRBV11-2
j_call: TRBJ2-7
clone_size: -

cdr3_nt: TGTGCTAGTGGTTGGACAGTGAGGGCAGAGACCCAGTACTTC
cdr3_aa: CASGWTVRAETQYF
d_call: -
v_call: TRBV12-5
j_call: TRBJ2-5
clone_size: -

cdr3_nt: TGCGCCAGCATCCCGAACCCCGGACAGGGGTCCACCGGGGAGCTGTTTTTT
cdr3_aa: CASIPNPGQGSTGELFF
d_call: TRBD1
v_call: TRBV5-1
j_call: TRBJ2-2
clone_size: -

cdr3_nt: TGTGCCAGCAGCCACCGGGACAGAGACACCGGGGAGCTGTTTTTT
cdr3_aa: CASSHRDRDTGELFF
d_call: TRBD1
v_call: TRBV7-8
j_call: TRBJ2-2
clone_size: -

cdr3_nt: TGTGCCAGCAGCTTGCCGGGATCAGAGGTCGGTGAGCAGTTCTTC
cdr3_aa: CASSLPGSEVGEQFF
d_call: -
v_call: TRBV5-4
j_call: TRBJ2-1
clone_size: -

cdr3_nt: TGTGCCAGCAGCCAAGAGAGGGTGGCTAACTATGGCTACACCTTC
cdr3_aa: CASSQERVANYGYTF
d_call: -
v_call: TRBV4-2
j_call: TRBJ1-2
clone_size: -

cdr3_nt: TGTGCCAGCAGCTTAGGCCGGGGGTCGGGGCAGTTCTTC
cdr3_aa: CASSLGRGSGQFF
d_call: -
v_call: TRBV11-2
j_call: TRBJ2-1
clone_size: -

cdr3_nt: TGTGCCAGCACACCCTCGGCGGTGAACACTGAAGCTTTCTTT
cdr3_aa: CASTPSAVNTEAFF
d_call: -
v_call: TRBV19
j_call: TRBJ1-1
clone_size: -

cdr3_nt: TGTGCCAGCAGCCAAGCGCCGGGTCCCGCTAATGGCTACACCTTC
cdr3_aa: CASSQAPGPANGYTF
d_call: -
v_call: TRBV7-9
j_call: TRBJ1-2
clone_size: -

cdr3_nt: TGTGCCAGCAGCCCACAGGGGGGGGGCTACACCTTC
cdr3_aa: CASSPQGGGYTF
d_call: TRBD1
v_call: TRBV27
j_call: TRBJ1-2
clone_size: once

cdr3_nt: TGTTCCAGCAGCCCTCTCGGCTGGCGGGGGGGCAAGAACACCGGGGAGCTGTTTTTT
cdr3_aa: CSSSPLGWRGGKNTGELFF
d_call: TRBD2
v_call: TRBV7-9
j_call: TRBJ2-2
clone_size: -

cdr3_nt: TGTGCCAGCAGCTTAGAGGAGTACAATGAGCAGTTCTTC
cdr3_aa: CASSLEEYNEQFF
d_call: -
v_call: TRBV7-8
j_call: TRBJ2-1
clone_size: few

cdr3_nt: TGTGCCAGCAGTCTCCCCATACCAACAGGGGTCCCCTACGAGCAGTACTTC
cdr3_aa: CASSLPIPTGVPYEQYF
d_call: TRBD1
v_call: TRBV5-5
j_call: TRBJ2-7
clone_size: -

cdr3_nt: TGTGCCTGGAGTGTCAACAGGGGGGGAGGGGAAAAACTGTTTTTT
cdr3_aa: CAWSVNRGGGEKLFF
d_call: TRBD1
v_call: TRBV30
j_call: TRBJ1-4
clone_size: few

cdr3_nt: TGTGCCACCCGACAGGACGCTCACTACGAGCAGTACTTC
cdr3_aa: CATRQDAHYEQYF
d_call: -
v_call: TRBV19
j_call: TRBJ2-7
clone_size: once

cdr3_nt: TGCGCCAGCAGCCCGACTGGGGAGCTGTTTTTT
cdr3_aa: CASSPTGELFF
d_call: -
v_call: TRBV6-6
j_call: TRBJ2-2
clone_size: -

cdr3_nt: TGTGCCAGCAGCGCTGGACAGGGGCCGGGCACAGATACGCAGTATTTT
cdr3_aa: CASSAGQGPGTDTQYF
d_call: TRBD1
v_call: TRBV7-9
j_call: TRBJ2-3
clone_size: -

cdr3_nt: TGCGCCAGCAGCTTGGGGAGGGGGAACACTGAAGCTTTCTTT
cdr3_aa: CASSLGRGNTEAFF
d_call: -
v_call: TRBV5-1
j_call: TRBJ1-1
clone_size: -

cdr3_nt: TGTGCCAGCAGCCGCGGACAGGGGTGGCCTGACGAGCAGTACTTC
cdr3_aa: CASSRGQGWPDEQYF
d_call: TRBD1
v_call: TRBV14
j_call: TRBJ2-7
clone_size: -

cdr3_nt: TGTGCCAGTAGTATAGGGGGCGGAAGGGATCAGCCCCAGCATTTT
cdr3_aa: CASSIGGGRDQPQHF
d_call: -
v_call: TRBV19
j_call: TRBJ1-5
clone_size: -

cdr3_nt: TGTGCCAGCCTCGGGAACGGACCGTGGAACACTGAAGCTTTCTTT
cdr3_aa: CASLGNGPWNTEAFF
d_call: -
v_call: TRBV2
j_call: TRBJ1-1
clone_size: few

cdr3_nt: TGTGCCAGCAGCCCTGGGGCAGGATTTGAAGCTTTCTTT
cdr3_aa: CASSPGAGFEAFF
d_call: -
v_call: TRBV7-9
j_call: TRBJ1-1
clone_size: -

cdr3_nt: TGTGCCAGCAGGCTATCACAGGGCGGAGGCTACACCTTC
cdr3_aa: CASRLSQGGGYTF
d_call: -
v_call: TRBV7-2
j_call: TRBJ1-2
clone_size: -